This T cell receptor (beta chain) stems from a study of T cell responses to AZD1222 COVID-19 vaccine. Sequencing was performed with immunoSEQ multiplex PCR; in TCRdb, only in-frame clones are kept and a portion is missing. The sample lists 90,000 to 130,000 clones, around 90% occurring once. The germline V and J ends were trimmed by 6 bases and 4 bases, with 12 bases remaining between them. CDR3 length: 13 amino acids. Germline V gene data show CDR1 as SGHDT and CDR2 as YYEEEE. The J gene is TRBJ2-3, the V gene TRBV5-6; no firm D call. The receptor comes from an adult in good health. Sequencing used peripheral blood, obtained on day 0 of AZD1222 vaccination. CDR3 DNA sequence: TGTGCCAGCACCCAAGAGGTTGCAGATACGCAGTATTTT. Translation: CASTQEVADTQYF.